This T cell receptor (beta chain) was obtained from a study of neurological immune-mediated disorders. The output of every sequencing run exceeded 170 million TCR-beta sequences, derived from 15-18 subjects. TCRdb redid the calling of the 5' RACE reads with MiXCR, one entry per CDR3 protein. The data hold roughly 30,000 distinct CDR3 sequences, with about 7% observed a single time. The sample holds many counts of this clonotype. CDR3 length: 15 amino acids. The germline V gene encodes CDR1 SGHRS and CDR2 YFSETQ. V lost 0 bases and J lost 2, with 10 bases in between. The group of healthy controls was made up of people who were blood bank volunteers in Maryland, USA.

This TCR came from a woman in her 50s in good health. The gene calls are TRBV5-1 and TRBJ2-3; D may be TRBD1 (5 bases). What was sequenced was PBMCs. The CDR3 nucleotides are TGCGCCAGCAGCTTGGAGGGCAGGGCCACAGATACGCAGTATTTT. It specifies CASSLEGRATDTQYF.